The rows below give T cell receptor beta chains drawn from one sample of a study of CD8+ T cells in alopecia areata. Method: immunoSEQ multiplex PCR; TCRdb's copy keeps in-frame clones and lacks some. The repertoire holds fewer than 150,000 clones, 80% to 90% seen once, with approximately 25% in the top ten. This specimen consisted of CD8+ T cells sorted from blood, obtained at week 4, from a patient treated with tofacitinib. Source of these receptors: a human donor with alopecia areata. CDR3s include the opening cysteine and the closing phenylalanine or tryptophan. Each record gives: J gene, V gene, D gene, clone size, CDR3 DNA, CDR3 protein. The D gene is left open where the match is weak. Some rows have no size entry. The others give once, few or many, or a class for an expanded clone.

TRBJ2-1	TRBV13	NA	once	TGTGCCAGCAGCCTAGCGACAGTAGCCTACAATGAGCAGTTCTTC	CASSLATVAYNEQFF
TRBJ1-1	TRBV7-9	NA	NA	TGTGCCAGCAGCCTACTTCGGGCCTCGAACACTGAAGCTTTCTTT	CASSLLRASNTEAFF
TRBJ2-7	TRBV11-3	TRBD1	NA	TGTGCCAGCAGCCCCGGGACAGGGCTTATGAACGAGCAGTACTTC	CASSPGTGLMNEQYF
TRBJ1-4	TRBV27	TRBD1	NA	TGTGCCAGCAGTTTATGGACAGGGGGGAATGAAAAACTGTTTTTT	CASSLWTGGNEKLFF
TRBJ2-3	TRBV7-2	TRBD2	NA	TGTGCCAACATAGCGGGAACCGCGCAGTATTTT	CANIAGTAQYF
TRBJ2-1	TRBV7-9	TRBD2	NA	TGTGCCAGCAGCTTTAGCGGGGGGGACAATGAGCAGTTCTTC	CASSFSGGDNEQFF
TRBJ2-1	TRBV2	NA	NA	TGTGCCAGCCTGAGGGCGAAAGCACAGTTCTTC	CASLRAKAQFF
TRBJ2-5	TRBV29-1	NA	NA	TGCAGCGTTGAAGGGCAGGTTCTCCAAGAGACCCAGTACTTC	CSVEGQVLQETQYF
TRBJ2-2	TRBV15	NA	NA	TGTGCCACCAGCAGAGATCGAGCCCTGCCGGCCGGGGAGCTGTTTTTT	CATSRDRALPAGELFF
TRBJ2-2	TRBV19	TRBD1	NA	TGTGCCAGTAGAGGACTTTTCGACAGGGGGCCAGCCGGGGAGCTGTTTTTT	CASRGLFDRGPAGELFF
TRBJ1-4	TRBV29-1	TRBD1	NA	TGCAGCGTTCCTCTTCCGGGACAGATTGCAACTAATGAAAAACTGTTTTTT	CSVPLPGQIATNEKLFF
TRBJ2-5	TRBV29-1	TRBD2	NA	TGCAGCGTTGAATTAGCGGGGGGACCTCAAGAGACCCAGTACTTC	CSVELAGGPQETQYF
TRBJ2-2	TRBV7-3	NA	NA	TGTGCCAGCAGCTTAAGGCACTTAGGGAACACCGGGGAGCTGTTTTTT	CASSLRHLGNTGELFF
TRBJ1-1	TRBV20-1	NA	NA	TGCAGTGTCCAGACGGGCGAAGCTTTCTTT	CSVQTGEAFF
TRBJ2-1	TRBV19	NA	many	TGTGCCAGTACACCCAAGGGCCGCTACTACAATGAGCAGTTCTTC	CASTPKGRYYNEQFF
TRBJ2-7	TRBV7-3	NA	few	TGTGCCAGCAGCCCCGGGCCCTACTCGGACGAGCAGTACTTC	CASSPGPYSDEQYF
TRBJ1-1	TRBV10-3	TRBD1	NA	TGTGCCATCAGTGAGGAGGGGGACAGGTCGACTGAAGCTTTCTTT	CAISEEGDRSTEAFF
TRBJ2-7	TRBV7-8	NA	NA	TGTGCCAGCAGCTTTATTCTCCCTCGTCAACGGGACCTAAACTACGAGCAGTACTTC	CASSFILPRQRDLNYEQYF
TRBJ2-7	TRBV11-2	NA	NA	TGTGCCAGCGTGGGACGGAGCCCAAACTACGAGCAGTACTTC	CASVGRSPNYEQYF
TRBJ1-2	TRBV27	TRBD1	NA	TGTGCCAGCAGTTTTTTACCGGGACAGGTGGGGAAGGATCTCACCTTC	CASSFLPGQVGKDLTF
TRBJ1-1	TRBV6-1	NA	medium-sized	TGTGCCAGCAGTCGGACGGAGAACACTGAAGCTTTCTTT	CASSRTENTEAFF
TRBJ1-3	TRBV2	NA	few	TGTGCCCCCAAACGGGACACCATATATTTT	CAPKRDTIYF
TRBJ2-3	TRBV27	NA	NA	TGTGCCAGCAGTTTATACTCTGCCGGTACGCAGTATTTT	CASSLYSAGTQYF
TRBJ2-7	TRBV29-1	NA	few	TGCAGCGTTGAAGGCCCTAGCCCCTACGAGCAGTACTTC	CSVEGPSPYEQYF
TRBJ2-3	TRBV7-9	NA	NA	TGTGCCAGCTCCGGTTGGGGGGCCACAGATACGCAGTATTTT	CASSGWGATDTQYF
TRBJ2-3	TRBV7-9	NA	once	TGTGCCAGCAGCCCCCCCGGGCGGGGGGACAGGGATACGCAGTATTTT	CASSPPGRGDRDTQYF
TRBJ2-7	TRBV21-1	NA	NA	TGTGCCAGCAGCAAAGAGGGCGGTAGGGGGCGGTCCTACGAGCAGTACTTC	CASSKEGGRGRSYEQYF
TRBJ2-1	TRBV10-3	TRBD2	once	TGTGCCATCACAATTAGCGGGAGTCTCTCCTACAATGAGCAGTTCTTC	CAITISGSLSYNEQFF
TRBJ2-7	TRBV7-9	NA	NA	TGTGCCAGCAGCTCGGTAGAGGGGGAAGGCTTC	CASSSVEGEGF
TRBJ2-3	TRBV7-9	TRBD1	NA	TGTGCCAGCAGCTTAGCCCCCGGGACAGGACCTGCAGATACGCAGTATTTT	CASSLAPGTGPADTQYF
TRBJ2-1	TRBV18	TRBD2	NA	TGTGCCAGCTCCCTAGCGGGGGACTACAATGAGCAGTTCTTC	CASSLAGDYNEQFF
TRBJ2-7	TRBV7-9	NA	NA	TGTGCCAGCAGCCTTACGGACAGCCCGAGCTCCTACGAGCAGTACTTC	CASSLTDSPSSYEQYF
TRBJ1-1	TRBV13	TRBD1	NA	TGTGCCAGCAGCTCGACAGGGGTGAACACTGAAGCTTTCTTT	CASSSTGVNTEAFF
TRBJ2-7	TRBV9	NA	NA	TGTGCCAGCAGCCCCTTTGCAGGGCCCGACCTCTACGAGCAGTACTTC	CASSPFAGPDLYEQYF
TRBJ2-1	TRBV5-6	NA	NA	TGTGCCAGCAGCTCTGACAATCCGCGACAGCCGTACAATGAGCAGTTCTTC	CASSSDNPRQPYNEQFF
TRBJ2-3	TRBV4-3	NA	NA	TGCGCCAGCAGCCAAGACAGGGAAGGTAGTGATACGCAGTATTTT	CASSQDREGSDTQYF
TRBJ2-7	TRBV11-2	NA	NA	TGTGCCAGCAGCTTACGAGCGTTCCACGAGCAGTACTTC	CASSLRAFHEQYF
TRBJ1-6	TRBV9	NA	NA	TGTGCCAGCAGCGCGGGGGGGGACCCCGATAATTCACCCCTCCACTTT	CASSAGGDPDNSPLHF
TRBJ2-7	TRBV5-8	NA	NA	TGTGCCAGCAGCTTGGGGAGGACCGACGAGCAGTACTTC	CASSLGRTDEQYF
TRBJ1-1	TRBV29-1	NA	NA	TGCAGCGCCAACACGGGGGGGCTGGTTGAAGCTTTCTTT	CSANTGGLVEAFF
TRBJ2-3	TRBV7-9	NA	NA	TGTGCCAGCAGCCCTCTGTTCTCCACAGATACGCAGTATTTT	CASSPLFSTDTQYF
TRBJ2-1	TRBV10-1	NA	NA	TGCGCCAGCAGCGCCTACAGGGATGAGCAGTTCTTC	CASSAYRDEQFF
TRBJ2-1	TRBV15	NA	NA	TGTGCCACCAAGGTCCCGGCCAATGAGCAGTTCTTC	CATKVPANEQFF
TRBJ2-5	TRBV2	TRBD1	NA	TGTGCCAGCAGAGGGACAGGCAGCCTCCAAGAGACCCAGTACTTC	CASRGTGSLQETQYF
TRBJ2-4	TRBV5-1	NA	NA	TGCGCCAGCAGCTTAGTGGGGCGCGAAAACATTCAGTACTTC	CASSLVGRENIQYF
TRBJ2-3	TRBV7-2	NA	NA	TGTGCCAGCAGCTTCAGTTTAGCCCGGGATACGCAGTATTTT	CASSFSLARDTQYF
TRBJ2-7	TRBV5-1	TRBD2	NA	TGCGCCAGCAGCTTGACTAGCGGCGGATACGAGCAGTACTTC	CASSLTSGGYEQYF
TRBJ2-1	TRBV27	TRBD1	NA	TGTGCCAGCAGTTTAACGAGGACAGGGGTGGATGAGCAGTTCTTC	CASSLTRTGVDEQFF
TRBJ1-2	TRBV2	TRBD1	once	TGTGCCAGCAGTGAGACGAAGGGACAGGGTAAAGGCTACACCTTC	CASSETKGQGKGYTF
TRBJ1-1	TRBV9	NA	NA	TGTGCCAGCAGCGCGCCTGGTACGGGTAGCATGAACACTGAAGCTTTCTTT	CASSAPGTGSMNTEAFF
TRBJ2-3	TRBV27	TRBD2	NA	TGTGCCAGCAGTTTAGGCGGGGGGGCCGGGGCCACGCAGTATTTT	CASSLGGGAGATQYF
TRBJ2-1	TRBV7-8	NA	NA	TGTGCCAGCAGCTTAGTACAGAACAATGAGCAGTTCTTC	CASSLVQNNEQFF
TRBJ2-3	TRBV7-9	TRBD2	NA	TGTGCCAGCAGCTCGGGACTAGCGGGGGAGCTTGGGGATACGCAGTATTTT	CASSSGLAGELGDTQYF
TRBJ2-1	TRBV7-6	NA	NA	TGTGCCAGCAGCTTAGGAGGACTCTACAATGAGCAGTTCTTC	CASSLGGLYNEQFF